This TCR beta chain was captured by sequencing in a study of CD8 T cells in cerebrospinal fluid in Alzheimer's disease. This clonotype shows up as medium-sized by frequency. Its antigen is unidentified. The CDR3 is 17 residues long. Germline-derived CDR1 and CDR2 are MNHEY and SVGAGI. TCRdb derives one entry per CDR3 protein from the 10x single-cell sequencing reads, leaving out DNA. Its clone listing holds hundreds of distinct CDR3 sequences. Neurodegeneration in patients was confirmed with biomarkers including neurofilament, amyloid-beta and tau. General study points: Versus healthy subjects, Alzheimer's patients more often had clones of at least 3%.

The clonotype comes from a human donor with Alzheimer's disease. The sequenced material came from cerebrospinal fluid. The chain links TRBV6-5 to TRBJ1-6. The CDR3 region is CASRRGTASSYNSPLHF.